These 11 T cell receptor beta chains were sequenced from one sample in a study of T cells in Graves' hyperthyroidism and ophthalmopathy. Amplified TCR beta CDR3 regions came from RNA transcripts. First-round RT-PCR of the TCR CDR3 relied on the HTBI primer set. TCRdb reanalysed the multiplex PCR reads using MiXCR and keeps one entry per CDR3 protein. The sample consists of 200,000 to 250,000 distinct CDR3 sequences, about 17% of them appearing once. The sequencing input was blood. These receptors all stem from a man in his forties or fifties with Graves' hyperthyroidism.

This clonotype was detected ten times or more. The chain combines TRBV20-1 with TRBJ2-3, with D perhaps given as TRBD1 or TRBD2 (5 bases each). Germline loops: CDR1 DFQATT, CDR2 SNEGSKA (reference sequence). Trimming left V 3 bases short and J 5 bases short, with 18 bases between. The CDR3 runs to 15 residues. CDR3 sequence reads: CSASSLQGRGDTQYF. The CDR3, as DNA: TGCAGTGCTAGTTCGCTCCAGGGACGGGGAGATACGCAGTATTTT.

The chain is built from TRBV6-2 or TRBV6-3 and TRBJ2-7; 9 bases align to TRBD1. J was trimmed by 7 bases and V by 2 bases; bases with no gene match: 6. This CDR3 region has 14 residues. CDR1 is MNHEY, CDR2 SVGEGT, per germline. The CDR3 nucleotides are TGTGCCAGCAGTTACCGGGACAGGGTTTGGGAGCAGTACTTC. It encodes CASSYRDRVWEQYF.

Here the CDR3 reads CASSPSWAGGRNEQFF. The CDR3 bases are TGTGCCAGCTCCCCGAGCTGGGCAGGGGGCAGGAATGAGCAGTTCTTC. The chain uses TRBV9 and TRBJ2-1, with 8 bases matching TRBD1. The CDR3 is made up of 16 amino acids. Germline CDR1 is SGDLS and CDR2 is YYNGEE. Trimming cost V 7 bases and J 7 bases; bases outside gene matches: 16.

This clonotype was observed many times. The chain employs TRBV15 and TRBJ1-4; D is unresolved. The CDR3 has 14 residues. V shed 1 base and J shed 8 bases, with 11 bases lying between them. Per germline, CDR1 LNHNV and CDR2 YYDKDF (reference sequence). This chain's CDR3 is CATSRGGRGEKLFF. The CDR3 DNA is TGTGCCACCAGCAGAGGAGGGAGAGGGGAAAAACTGTTTTTT.

This clonotype has a count of ten or more. This sequence joins TRBV20-1 and TRBJ2-7; TRBD1 agrees at 7 bases. V lost 5 bases, J lost 3 bases, and 10 bases stayed unmatched. Germline V gene data show CDR1 as DFQATT and CDR2 as SNEGSKA (reference sequence). The CDR3 has 14 amino acids. The CDR3: CSAPLYRGYYEQYF. In DNA, the CDR3 is TGCAGTGCTCCCTTATACAGGGGTTACTACGAGCAGTACTTC.

This chain links TRBV27 with TRBJ2-7; the match to TRBD2 covers 9 bases. The length of the CDR3 is 14 residues. Trimming removed 2 bases from V and 3 bases from J; junction bases left unmatched: 2. Germline loops: CDR1 MNHEY, CDR2 SMNVEV (reference sequence). The CDR3 reads CASSLGLASYEQYF. The CDR3 DNA follows: TGTGCCAGCAGTTTAGGACTAGCGAGCTACGAGCAGTACTTC.

The sample holds many counts of this clonotype. The chain employs TRBV9 and TRBJ2-3; a weak D match, TRBD2 (5 bases). From germline, CDR1 is SGDLS and CDR2 YYNGEE. V was shortened by 0 bases and J by 2 bases, with 13 bases between the two germline ends. This CDR3 region has 16 residues. Here the CDR3 reads CASSVEPSRYTDTQYF. The CDR3 nucleotides are TGTGCCAGCAGCGTAGAGCCTAGCAGATACACAGATACGCAGTATTTT.

The table lists this clonotype with many counts. The chain is built from TRBV30 and TRBJ1-1, with TRBD1 matching over 7 bases. CDR1 GTSNPN and CDR2 SVGIG come from the germline V gene (reference sequence). The CDR3 is 14 amino acids. With V trimmed by 3 bases and J by 1 base, 5 bases remained unmatched. In nucleotides, the CDR3 is TGTGCCTGGAGAGGGGACAGCGAGAACACTGAAGCTTTCTTT. The encoded protein is CAWRGDSENTEAFF. The variable domain in full, completed from reference TRBV30 and TRBJ1-1, reads SQTIHQWPATLVQPVGSPLSLECTVEGTSNPNLYWYRQAAGRGLQLLFYSVGIGQISSEVPQNLSASRPQDRQFILSSKKLLLSDSGFYLCAWRGDSENTEAFFGQGTRLTVV.

This clonotype occurred many times. The chain employs TRBV10-3 and TRBJ1-1; the match to TRBD1 covers 11 bases. This CDR3 is 15 amino acids long. V lost 6 bases, J lost 4 bases, and 7 bases stayed unmatched. In germline, CDR1 is ENHRY, CDR2 SYGVKD. CDR3 in amino acids: CAIRKDRGLGTEAFF. The CDR3 bases are TGTGCCATCAGGAAGGACAGGGGGCTTGGCACTGAAGCTTTCTTT.

DNA for the CDR3: TGTGCCAGCACTCCTCTCGGGGCTACGGTCAAGCCCCAGCATTTT. Encoded protein: CASTPLGATVKPQHF. The V call is TRBV27, the J call TRBJ1-5, with D possibly TRBD1 on 5 matching bases. Trimming stripped 7 bases from V and 8 bases from J, with 21 bases between. The CDR3 totals 15 residues. Germline V CDR1 and CDR2: MNHEY, SMNVEV (reference sequence).

This clonotype was counted ten times or more. The genes are TRBV7-9 and TRBJ2-1; 7 positions agree with TRBD1. The CDR3 sequence is 16 residues long. Per the germline V gene, CDR1 is SEHNR and CDR2 is FQNEAQ (reference sequence). Germline trimming cut 5 bases from V and 2 bases from J; bases unmatched to any gene: 9. CDR3 DNA: TGTGCCAGCAGCCCTAGGGTGGGGACAGCCTACAATGAGCAGTTCTTC. It codes for CASSPRVGTAYNEQFF.